This entry describes one TCR beta chain. From germline, CDR1 is SEHNR and CDR2 FQNEAQ (reference sequence). CDR3 length: 18 residues. V gave up 4 bases and J gave up 2 bases, with 21 bases separating them. These data are taken from a study of blood T cell repertoires in COVID-19. Study at large: PBMCs, B-cell-depleted T cells, or T cells were the source of the cDNA or gDNA that made up the material.

Study processing details: Researchers report that nucleated cell counts were estimated from reference gene primer amplification. The protocol was immunoSEQ multiplex PCR, while the TCRdb copy is restricted to in-frame clones and leaves out a portion. The V and J calls and clone size are taken from that table; D and trimming were inferred from the DNA. This sample yields under 55,000 clones, of which roughly nine tenths are seen a single time; approximately 4% belongs to the top ten. This chain uses TRBV7-9 with TRBJ1-5, with D tentatively TRBD1 (5 bases). The specimen sequenced was peripheral blood. The receptor's source is a human donor in a cohort sampled during active COVID-19. The CDR3 DNA sequence: TGTGCCAGCAGCTCACTTGCGTGGGGCTCCGAGGGCAATCAGCCCCAGCATTTT. It yields the protein CASSSLAWGSEGNQPQHF.